The 25 T cell receptor beta chains below were found in one sample sequenced in a study of OX40 agonist ivuxolimab in advanced cancers. TCRdb keeps only in-frame clones here, not all; method: immunoSEQ multiplex PCR. This sample carries about 61,000 clones, under 90% of them seen once, and the ten largest clones take under 0.65%. Material: CD4+ or CD8+ T cells sorted from blood, obtained in a trial of the OX40 agonist ivuxolimab. These receptors all come from an adult with an advanced solid tumor such as melanoma, head and neck, liver or kidney cancer.

This chain uses TRBV6-1 with TRBJ1-2; perhaps TRBD1 as D (5 bases). Germline-derived CDR1 and CDR2 are MNHNS and SASEGT. The CDR3 runs 14 residues. The germline V and J ends were trimmed by 3 bases and 4 bases, with 12 bases remaining between them. The DNA for the CDR3 is TGTGCCAGCAGTGAGGGGGAGGGAAGCTATGGCTACACCTTC. It specifies CASSEGEGSYGYTF.

The chain uses TRBV2 and TRBJ2-5, with a tentative D call TRBD1 (6 bases). The CDR3 runs to 16 residues. Looked up from germline, CDR1 is SNHLY and CDR2 is FYNNEI. Trimming shortened V by 5 bases and J by 2 bases, and 18 bases separated the two germline ends. The CDR3, as DNA: TGTGCCAGCAGTTTACAGGGTCGTACGGTACAAGAGACCCAGTACTTC. Translating it yields CASSLQGRTVQETQYF.

This chain connects TRBV14 to TRBJ2-7, with unresolved D. This CDR3 is built from 13 residues. CDR1 and CDR2 (germline): SGHDN, FVKESK. V was pared by 0 bases and J by 5 bases, with 8 bases between. DNA for the CDR3: TGTGCCAGCAGCCAAGATCAAGATGACGAGCAGTACTTC. Encoded protein: CASSQDQDDEQYF.

This clone showed up just a few times. The CDR3 bases are TGTGCCAGCAGTGAGACTAGCGGCTACTACGAGCAGTACTTC. This gives the protein CASSETSGYYEQYF. This sequence joins TRBV2 and TRBJ2-7; TRBD2 agrees at 9 bases. This CDR3 comprises 14 residues. Germline V CDR1 and CDR2: SNHLY, FYNNEI. V lost 3 bases to trimming and J lost 3 bases; unmatched junction nucleotides: 3.

The chain has TRBV6-1 and TRBJ1-1; 7 bases match TRBD1. Germline values: CDR1 MNHNS, CDR2 SASEGT. The CDR3 covers 15 residues. J lost 11 bases, V lost 3 bases, and 15 bases had no gene match. CDR3 DNA sequence: TGTGCCAGCAGTGATGGGTGGGTAGGACAGGTTTTGGCTTTCTTT. It translates to CASSDGWVGQVLAFF.

CDR3 residues: CASSLAGVGTGELFF. The DNA of the CDR3 is TGTGCCAGCAGCTTAGCGGGAGTAGGCACCGGGGAGCTGTTTTTT. The chain joins TRBV7-2 to TRBJ2-2, with a tentative D call TRBD2 (5 bases). Germline values: CDR1 SGHTA, CDR2 FQGNSA. The length of the CDR3 is 15 residues. V was cut by 0 bases and J by 4 bases, with 9 bases left in between.

This clone was seen a single time. The J gene is TRBJ2-1, the V gene TRBV4-1; D is possibly TRBD2 (5 bases). CDR1 MGHRA and CDR2 YSYEKL come from the germline V gene. Trimming removed 0 bases from V and 8 bases from J, with 17 bases in between. This CDR3 comprises 16 residues. CDR3 region: CASSQDRGIQRYEQFF. The CDR3 DNA sequence: TGCGCCAGCAGCCAAGACCGCGGAATACAGCGGTATGAGCAGTTCTTC.

V is TRBV6-1 and J is TRBJ2-7; 13 bases fit TRBD2. The germline gives CDR1 MNHNS, CDR2 SASEGT. With 6 bases clipped from V and 4 bases from J, the junction kept 3 bases outside the gene matches. There are 14 residues in the CDR3. The DNA of the CDR3 is TGTGCCAGCAGACTAGCGGGAGGGTCGTACGAGCAGTACTTC. It translates to CASRLAGGSYEQYF.

V is TRBV5-1 and J is TRBJ2-7; D is perhaps TRBD1 (6 bases). CDR3 length: 13 residues. V shed 0 bases and J shed 6 bases, with 10 bases lying between them. The germline gives CDR1 SGHRS, CDR2 YFSETQ. CDR3 in amino acids: CASSLGGQGEQYF. Written as DNA, the CDR3 is TGCGCCAGCAGCTTGGGGGGGCAGGGCGAGCAGTACTTC.

This chain connects TRBV18 to TRBJ1-4; no firm D call. Germline V CDR1 and CDR2: KGHSH, LQKENI. The V gene lost 6 bases and the J gene lost 7 bases, with 27 bases spanning the gap. The CDR3 covers 18 residues. The CDR3 here is CASSPSADTWGTGEKLFF. The CDR3 DNA sequence: TGTGCCAGCTCGCCCTCCGCTGACACGTGGGGAACTGGTGAAAAACTGTTTTTT.

The V and J genes are TRBV7-9 and TRBJ1-2; 8 bases line up with TRBD1. Germline CDR1 reads SEHNR; CDR2 reads FQNEAQ (reference sequence). The ends lost 5 bases at V and 4 bases at J; junction bases unmatched: 3. There are 13 residues in the CDR3. CDR3 DNA sequence: TGTGCCAGCAGCCGGACAGGGTCCTATGGCTACACCTTC. This translates into CASSRTGSYGYTF.

This rearrangement joins TRBV28 to TRBJ2-7; 9 bases map to TRBD1. Trimming removed 3 bases from V and 0 bases from J; junction bases left unmatched: 9. Germline CDR1 and CDR2: MDHEN and SYDVKM. This CDR3 spans 17 amino acids. The CDR3 region is CASSFPPGTGSSYEQYF. CDR3 bases: TGTGCCAGCAGTTTTCCGCCCGGGACAGGGAGCTCCTACGAGCAGTACTTC.

The CDR3 here is CAWSGTGGFEQYF. The CDR3 DNA reads TGTGCCTGGAGCGGGACAGGGGGCTTTGAGCAGTACTTC. The chain joins TRBV30 to TRBJ2-7; 12 nucleotides align to TRBD1. Germline trimming cut 3 bases from V and 7 bases from J; bases unmatched to any gene: 4. The CDR3 consists of 13 residues. Germline CDR1 reads GTSNPN; CDR2 reads SVGIG (reference sequence).

This clone was recorded only once. At one end the junction does not follow the germline gene, possibly because of a read error. The chain couples TRBV11-2 to TRBJ1-1; 12 bases are shared with TRBD1. Germline V gene lookup returns CDR1 SGHAT and CDR2 FQNNGV. The CDR3 consists of 14 residues. The CDR3 loop reads CASSLAGTGGHEDF. In DNA, the CDR3 is TGTGCCAGCAGCTTAGCCGGGACAGGGGGCCATGAGGACTTT.

The chain uses TRBV5-5 and TRBJ2-3; 9 bases match TRBD1. CDR1 SGHKS and CDR2 YYEKEE come from the germline V gene (reference sequence). This CDR3 region has 16 residues. The V segment lost 4 bases and the J segment 3 bases; nucleotides outside the gene matches: 9. The chain's CDR3 is CASSPWGTGPTDTQYF. The CDR3 nucleotides read TGTGCCAGCAGCCCTTGGGGGACAGGGCCGACAGATACGCAGTATTTT.

In DNA, the CDR3 is TGTGCCATCAGGGGGACAGAGAATGAGCAGTTCTTC. This encodes CAIRGTENEQFF. J is TRBJ2-1 and V is TRBV10-3; 7 bases are shared with TRBD1. Trimming took 6 bases from V and 7 from J; bases not matched to a gene: 3. Germline CDR1 reads ENHRY; CDR2 reads SYGVKD. This CDR3 is built from 12 residues.

This chain joins TRBV2 and TRBJ2-7; D is unclear. The V and J ends lost 5 bases and 8 bases respectively, with 19 bases between them. Germline V gene data show CDR1 as SNHLY and CDR2 as FYNNEI. The CDR3 runs to 14 residues. CDR3 nucleotide sequence: TGTGCCAGCAGTCAGGACGGACCGGCTACGAAGCAGTACTTC. Its translation: CASSQDGPATKQYF.

CDR3 sequence: CASSIGSVSNQPQHF. As DNA, the CDR3 is TGTGCCAGTAGTATAGGGTCCGTAAGCAATCAGCCCCAGCATTTT. The chain joins TRBV19 to TRBJ1-5; no firm D call. The V end lost 1 base, the J end lost 1 base, and 8 bases lay between the germline ends. The germline V gene encodes CDR1 LNHDA and CDR2 SQIVND (reference sequence). This CDR3 has 15 amino acids.

This chain joins TRBV5-1 and TRBJ2-7, with 7 bases that match TRBD1. This CDR3 is 13 amino acids long. Losses at the gene ends were 4 bases for V and 5 bases for J; bases not matched to a gene: 6. Germline V gives CDR1 SGHRS, CDR2 YFSETQ. The DNA for the CDR3 is TGCGCCAGCAGCAGAACAGGGGACGACGAGCAGTACTTC. Translating it yields CASSRTGDDEQYF.

This clone was recorded a few times. CDR3 sequence: CASSKDTSVDTQYF. The CDR3 nucleotides are TGCGCCAGCAGCAAGGACACGTCAGTGGATACGCAGTATTTT. This sequence joins TRBV5-1 and TRBJ2-3; a possible D gene is TRBD1 (5 bases). V was shortened by 4 bases and J by 6 bases, with 15 bases between the two germline ends. There are 14 residues in the CDR3. The germline CDR1 and CDR2 sequences are SGHRS and YFSETQ.

The J gene is TRBJ2-7, the V gene TRBV4-1; TRBD2 matches at 10 bases. The CDR3 is 17 amino acids. Germline V lookup: CDR1 MGHRA, CDR2 YSYEKL. Trimming removed 0 bases from V and 0 bases from J; junction bases left unmatched: 5. In DNA form, the CDR3 reads TGCGCCAGCAGCCAAGATGCGGCTAGCGGGAGCTCCTACGAGCAGTACTTC. Translated: CASSQDAASGSSYEQYF.

This clone was detected a few times. The chain has TRBV19 and TRBJ1-5; maybe TRBD1 (5 bases). The CDR3 covers 18 residues. V lost 5 bases, J lost 0 bases, and 20 bases lay in between. Germline V gene sequence: CDR1 LNHDA, CDR2 SQIVND (reference sequence). CDR3 in amino acids: CASSPPSRTWDSNQPQHF. The CDR3 nucleotides read TGTGCCAGTAGTCCCCCCTCCCGGACATGGGATAGCAATCAGCCCCAGCATTTT.

This chain joins TRBV10-2 and TRBJ1-1, with a tentative D call TRBD1 (5 bases). The germline V gene has CDR1 WSHSY and CDR2 SAAADI. CDR3 length: 14 residues. V was clipped by 6 bases and J by 1 base, with 12 bases between them. This CDR3 is CASRAGPSNTEAFF. CDR3 DNA: TGCGCCAGCAGGGCAGGGCCGTCGAACACTGAAGCTTTCTTT.

The chain has TRBV6-5 and TRBJ1-3; a weak D match, TRBD1 (5 bases). The germline V gene has CDR1 MNHEY and CDR2 SVGAGI. The V end lost 5 bases, the J end lost 3 bases, and 14 bases lay between the germline ends. The CDR3 has 15 residues. The CDR3 coding sequence is TGTGCCAGCAGTAGGGGAAGGCAGGGTGGAAACACCATATATTTT. Its translation is CASSRGRQGGNTIYF.

CDR3 loop: CASRPGLAGEGGNIQYF. The DNA of the CDR3 is TGTGCCAGCAGGCCGGGACTAGCGGGAGAAGGAGGAAACATTCAGTACTTC. The chain employs TRBV2 and TRBJ2-4; 14 nucleotides align to TRBD2. This CDR3 is built from 17 residues. Looked up from germline, CDR1 is SNHLY and CDR2 is FYNNEI. Germline trimming cut 6 bases from V and 6 bases from J; bases unmatched to any gene: 10. Full variable domain (outside the CDR3, taken from reference TRBV2 and TRBJ2-4): EPEVTQTPSHQVTQMGQEVILRCVPISNHLYFYWYRQILGQKVEFLVSFYNNEISEKSEIFDDQFSVERPDGSNFTLKIRSTKLEDSAMYFCASRPGLAGEGGNIQYFGAGTRLSVL.